The rows below give T cell receptor beta chains drawn from one sample of a study of cytomegalovirus exposure and HLA in healthy donors. Generated by immunoSEQ multiplex PCR, the TCRdb table keeps only in-frame clones and is missing some. The sample lists around 120,000 clones, around 83% occurring once. The material sequenced was PBMCs. The receptors derive from a middle-aged man in good health and CMV-seronegative. The CDR3 runs from the conserved cysteine through the conserved F or W. A D gene is named only where the DNA matches it firmly. For some rows the clone size is stated as once, few or many, or as a class when expanded; others skip it.

j_gene: TRBJ1-2; abundance: few; len: 12; v_gene: TRBV6-5; d_gene: -; CDR3nt: TGTGCCAGCAGTACACGAGCGGGCGGCTACACCTTC; CDR3aa: CASSTRAGGYTF
j_gene: TRBJ2-3; abundance: once; len: 16; v_gene: TRBV5-1; d_gene: TRBD2; CDR3nt: TGCGCCAGCAGCCCCCTAGCGGGGGGCAAGTCAGATACGCAGTATTTT; CDR3aa: CASSPLAGGKSDTQYF
j_gene: TRBJ1-5; abundance: -; len: 16; v_gene: TRBV30; d_gene: -; CDR3nt: TGTGCCTGGAGTGTACCAACGGCGGGGGGCAATCAGCCCCAGCATTTT; CDR3aa: CAWSVPTAGGNQPQHF
j_gene: TRBJ1-1; abundance: -; len: 14; v_gene: TRBV27; d_gene: TRBD1; CDR3nt: TGTGCCAGCACCACCGGACAGGGGAACACTGAAGCTTTCTTT; CDR3aa: CASTTGQGNTEAFF
j_gene: TRBJ2-3; abundance: -; len: 16; v_gene: TRBV6-6; d_gene: -; CDR3nt: TGTGCCAGCAGTTACTCGACCAGGGCGGTCACAGATACGCAGTATTTT; CDR3aa: CASSYSTRAVTDTQYF
j_gene: TRBJ2-3; abundance: -; len: 17; v_gene: TRBV4-3; d_gene: TRBD2; CDR3nt: TGCGCCAGCAGCCAAGAAACTAGCGGATTTTTCACAGATACGCAGTATTTT; CDR3aa: CASSQETSGFFTDTQYF
j_gene: TRBJ1-1; abundance: few; len: 16; v_gene: TRBV6-6; d_gene: TRBD1; CDR3nt: TGTGCCAGCAGTTACTCCGGGACAGGCATGAACACTGAAGCTTTCTTT; CDR3aa: CASSYSGTGMNTEAFF
j_gene: TRBJ2-1; abundance: -; len: 16; v_gene: TRBV23-1; d_gene: TRBD2; CDR3nt: TGCGCCAGCAGTCAGGAAACGGGGGGGTTTTACAATGAGCAGTTCTTC; CDR3aa: CASSQETGGFYNEQFF
j_gene: TRBJ2-7; abundance: -; len: 19; v_gene: TRBV21-1; d_gene: -; CDR3nt: TGTGCCAGCAGCAAACTAACTCTCTGGCTAGCGGTGATCGCCTACGAGCAGTACTTC; CDR3aa: CASSKLTLWLAVIAYEQYF
j_gene: TRBJ1-6; abundance: few; len: 15; v_gene: TRBV6-4; d_gene: TRBD1; CDR3nt: TGTGCCAGCAGTGACTCGACAGGGGGTAATTCACCCCTCCACTTT; CDR3aa: CASSDSTGGNSPLHF
j_gene: TRBJ1-1; abundance: -; len: 14; v_gene: TRBV7-6; d_gene: -; CDR3nt: TGTGCCAGCAGCCGGACAGAGGGGAACACTGAAGCTTTCTTT; CDR3aa: CASSRTEGNTEAFF
j_gene: TRBJ2-3; abundance: -; len: 19; v_gene: TRBV4-1; d_gene: TRBD2; CDR3nt: TGCGCCAGCAGCCTACACCCCCCTGGGGCGGGGGGGCCCACAGATACGCAGTATTTT; CDR3aa: CASSLHPPGAGGPTDTQYF
j_gene: TRBJ2-7; abundance: -; len: 14; v_gene: TRBV27; d_gene: -; CDR3nt: TGTGCCAGCAGTGTATTGGGCCCCTCCTACGAGCAGTACTTC; CDR3aa: CASSVLGPSYEQYF
j_gene: TRBJ2-3; abundance: few; len: 14; v_gene: TRBV7-2; d_gene: -; CDR3nt: TGTGCCAGCAGCTTAGCGCAACAATCGGATACGCAGTATTTT; CDR3aa: CASSLAQQSDTQYF
j_gene: TRBJ2-1; abundance: -; len: 16; v_gene: TRBV9; d_gene: TRBD2; CDR3nt: TGTGCCAGCAGCGTCTGGATAGCGGGGGGCCTGAATGAGCAGTTCTTC; CDR3aa: CASSVWIAGGLNEQFF
j_gene: TRBJ2-3; abundance: few; len: 17; v_gene: TRBV7-2; d_gene: TRBD2; CDR3nt: TGTGCCAGCAGTGTATCCCCGGCGGGGGGGCCCACAGATACGCAGTATTTT; CDR3aa: CASSVSPAGGPTDTQYF
j_gene: TRBJ1-2; abundance: few; len: 14; v_gene: TRBV2; d_gene: TRBD1; CDR3nt: TGTGCCAGCAGTGAGATGGGACAGGGGTATGGCTACACCTTC; CDR3aa: CASSEMGQGYGYTF
j_gene: TRBJ1-2; abundance: -; len: 13; v_gene: TRBV4-1; d_gene: TRBD1; CDR3nt: TGCGCCAGCAGCCTCCGACAGGGGTACGGCTACACCTTC; CDR3aa: CASSLRQGYGYTF
j_gene: TRBJ1-1; abundance: -; len: 15; v_gene: TRBV7-9; d_gene: -; CDR3nt: TGTGCCAGCAGATTAACGGGGGGTTTGAACACTGAAGCTTTCTTT; CDR3aa: CASRLTGGLNTEAFF
j_gene: TRBJ2-7; abundance: -; len: 13; v_gene: TRBV5-1; d_gene: -; CDR3nt: TGCGCCAGCAGCTTGGTTGCGGGGAACGAGCAGTACTTC; CDR3aa: CASSLVAGNEQYF
j_gene: TRBJ2-2; abundance: -; len: 14; v_gene: TRBV7-9; d_gene: -; CDR3nt: TGTGCCAGCAGCCCAAGTCAGGCCACCGGGGAGCTGTTTTTT; CDR3aa: CASSPSQATGELFF
j_gene: TRBJ2-7; abundance: few; len: 14; v_gene: TRBV6-1; d_gene: TRBD1; CDR3nt: TGTGCCAGCAGTAGGGGGCTCGGGGACTACGAGCAGTACTTC; CDR3aa: CASSRGLGDYEQYF
j_gene: TRBJ1-4; abundance: once; len: 14; v_gene: TRBV9; d_gene: -; CDR3nt: TGTGCCAGCAGCGCCCGGGGCCAGGGGGAAAAACTGTTTTTT; CDR3aa: CASSARGQGEKLFF
j_gene: TRBJ2-1; abundance: -; len: 15; v_gene: TRBV18; d_gene: -; CDR3nt: TGTGCCAGCTCACCACCTGGCTCCTCCTACAATGAGCAGTTCTTC; CDR3aa: CASSPPGSSYNEQFF
j_gene: TRBJ1-2; abundance: -; len: 14; v_gene: TRBV7-9; d_gene: TRBD1; CDR3nt: TGTGCCAGCAGCTTCGGGGACAGGGTCTATGGCTACACCTTC; CDR3aa: CASSFGDRVYGYTF
j_gene: TRBJ2-5; abundance: -; len: 14; v_gene: TRBV4-1; d_gene: -; CDR3nt: TGCGCCAGCAGCCAAGGGTCCCGCGCGGAGACCCAGTACTTC; CDR3aa: CASSQGSRAETQYF
j_gene: TRBJ1-2; abundance: -; len: 13; v_gene: TRBV5-1; d_gene: -; CDR3nt: TGCGCCAGCAGCTGGGGACAATCGGAGGGCTACACCTTC; CDR3aa: CASSWGQSEGYTF
j_gene: TRBJ2-7; abundance: once; len: 17; v_gene: TRBV7-3; d_gene: TRBD1; CDR3nt: TGTGCCAGCAGCGCCATAGGACAGGGAGGAAGGGGCTACGAGCAGTACTTC; CDR3aa: CASSAIGQGGRGYEQYF
j_gene: TRBJ1-5; abundance: -; len: 15; v_gene: TRBV18; d_gene: -; CDR3nt: TGTGCCAGCTCACCAGGGGGGGATTGGGATCAGCCCCAGCATTTT; CDR3aa: CASSPGGDWDQPQHF
j_gene: TRBJ2-7; abundance: once; len: 15; v_gene: TRBV4-2; d_gene: TRBD2; CDR3nt: TGTGCCAGCAGCCAAGGGCTAGCGGGGGACTACGAGCAGTACTTC; CDR3aa: CASSQGLAGDYEQYF
j_gene: TRBJ1-1; abundance: -; len: 17; v_gene: TRBV19; d_gene: -; CDR3nt: TGTGCCAGTAGTATAGGGCAGGTACTGGGCGCTAACACTGAAGCTTTCTTT; CDR3aa: CASSIGQVLGANTEAFF
j_gene: TRBJ1-2; abundance: -; len: 14; v_gene: TRBV21-1; d_gene: -; CDR3nt: TGTGCCAGCAGCATGTCCGGGACAATGAGGGGCTACACCTTC; CDR3aa: CASSMSGTMRGYTF
j_gene: TRBJ2-7; abundance: few; len: 14; v_gene: TRBV19; d_gene: TRBD1; CDR3nt: TGTGCCAGTAGTATCGGGGACAGCTCCTACGAGCAGTACTTC; CDR3aa: CASSIGDSSYEQYF
j_gene: TRBJ1-3; abundance: once; len: 14; v_gene: TRBV11-2; d_gene: -; CDR3nt: TGTGCCAGCAGCCGCCCGACAGGTTTCGGCACCATATATTTT; CDR3aa: CASSRPTGFGTIYF
j_gene: TRBJ2-1; abundance: -; len: 15; v_gene: TRBV15; d_gene: TRBD2; CDR3nt: TGTGCCACCAGCAAAGCCGGGACTAGCGGGAGTGAGCAGTTCTTC; CDR3aa: CATSKAGTSGSEQFF
j_gene: TRBJ2-2; abundance: -; len: 16; v_gene: TRBV5-1; d_gene: TRBD1; CDR3nt: TGCGCCAGCAGCTTTCCGGGACAGGGCAATGGCGGGGAGCTGTTTTTT; CDR3aa: CASSFPGQGNGGELFF
j_gene: TRBJ1-5; abundance: -; len: 15; v_gene: TRBV30; d_gene: TRBD1; CDR3nt: TGTGCCTGGAGTGTAGGGACAGTAAGCAATCAGCCCCAGCATTTT; CDR3aa: CAWSVGTVSNQPQHF
j_gene: TRBJ1-1; abundance: -; len: 16; v_gene: TRBV4-2; d_gene: -; CDR3nt: TGTGCCAGCAGCCAAGAAGGGGTCAACCGTTTTACTGAAGCTTTCTTT; CDR3aa: CASSQEGVNRFTEAFF
j_gene: TRBJ2-4; abundance: -; len: 14; v_gene: TRBV25-1; d_gene: TRBD2; CDR3nt: TGTGCCAGCAGTCACGGGGGGGAGTGGAACATTCAGTACTTC; CDR3aa: CASSHGGEWNIQYF
j_gene: TRBJ2-5; abundance: -; len: 15; v_gene: TRBV5-4; d_gene: TRBD1; CDR3nt: TGTGCCAGCAGCCTAGGGACAGGGGGGATAGAGACCCAGTACTTC; CDR3aa: CASSLGTGGIETQYF
j_gene: TRBJ1-3; abundance: -; len: 18; v_gene: TRBV5-1; d_gene: -; CDR3nt: TGCGCCAGCAGCTTGGGCTCCATTCCAGGTCTTCCTGGAAACACCATATATTTT; CDR3aa: CASSLGSIPGLPGNTIYF
j_gene: TRBJ1-1; abundance: -; len: 14; v_gene: TRBV7-8; d_gene: -; CDR3nt: TGTGCCAGCAGCTTAGGGGGGGCGGGGGGTGAAGCTTTCTTT; CDR3aa: CASSLGGAGGEAFF
j_gene: TRBJ1-5; abundance: -; len: 14; v_gene: TRBV9; d_gene: TRBD1; CDR3nt: TGTGCCAGCAGCTTCGGGACAGGGGATCAGCCCCAGCATTTT; CDR3aa: CASSFGTGDQPQHF
j_gene: TRBJ1-1; abundance: once; len: 17; v_gene: TRBV4-1; d_gene: -; CDR3nt: TGCGCCAGCAGCCAACCGACGCAATATACAGGGAACACTGAAGCTTTCTTT; CDR3aa: CASSQPTQYTGNTEAFF
j_gene: TRBJ1-1; abundance: -; len: 13; v_gene: TRBV5-1; d_gene: -; CDR3nt: TGCGCCAGCAGCTTGTTAATGAACACTGAAGCTTTCTTT; CDR3aa: CASSLLMNTEAFF
j_gene: TRBJ2-5; abundance: -; len: 14; v_gene: TRBV13; d_gene: TRBD2; CDR3nt: TGTGCCAGCAGGACTAGCGGGGGTGGGGAGACCCAGTACTTC; CDR3aa: CASRTSGGGETQYF
j_gene: TRBJ1-2; abundance: -; len: 13; v_gene: TRBV4-3; d_gene: -; CDR3nt: TGCGCCAGCAGCCAAGGCTGGCCCTATGGCTACACCTTC; CDR3aa: CASSQGWPYGYTF
j_gene: TRBJ1-4; abundance: few; len: 14; v_gene: TRBV6-6; d_gene: -; CDR3nt: TGTGCCAGCAGTTACGCGGGGGACGGAGAAAAACTGTTTTTT; CDR3aa: CASSYAGDGEKLFF
j_gene: TRBJ1-1; abundance: -; len: 18; v_gene: TRBV6-1; d_gene: TRBD1; CDR3nt: TGTGCCAGCAGTGAATTTGAGGGGGCCCGGGTTTCATCAACTGAAGCTTTCTTT; CDR3aa: CASSEFEGARVSSTEAFF